This T cell receptor (beta chain) appears in the sequencing data of a study of OX40 agonist ivuxolimab in advanced cancers. Study-wide results and caveats: In the 0.1 to 3.0 mg/kg range, CD4+ and CD8+ blood T cells had expanded clonally by week 6.

TCRdb keeps only in-frame clones here, not all; method: immunoSEQ multiplex PCR. The sample has roughly 80,000 clones, 89% seen once. With autoimmune disease history or systemic immunosuppression, patients were excluded. The CDR3 extends over 12 amino acids. Trimming took off 4 bases at V and 5 bases at J, with 6 bases between the two ends. From germline, CDR1 is SGHNT and CDR2 YYREEE (reference sequence). Of note for this clone: Its antigen is undetermined.

Source: CD4+ or CD8+ T cells sorted from blood, taken in a trial of the OX40 agonist ivuxolimab. The chain links TRBV5-4 to TRBJ2-2; D is unresolved. The receptor comes from an adult with an advanced solid tumor such as melanoma, head and neck, liver or kidney cancer. CDR3 residues: CASSPDTGELFF. For the CDR3, the DNA is TGTGCCAGCAGCCCTGATACCGGGGAGCTGTTTTTT.